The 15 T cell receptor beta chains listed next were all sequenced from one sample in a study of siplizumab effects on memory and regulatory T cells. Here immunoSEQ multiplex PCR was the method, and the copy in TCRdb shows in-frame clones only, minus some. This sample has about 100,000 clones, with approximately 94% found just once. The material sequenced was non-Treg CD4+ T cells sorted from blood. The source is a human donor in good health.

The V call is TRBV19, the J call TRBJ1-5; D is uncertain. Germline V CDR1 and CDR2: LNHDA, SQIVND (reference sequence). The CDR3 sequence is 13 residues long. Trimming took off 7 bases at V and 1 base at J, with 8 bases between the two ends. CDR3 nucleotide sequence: TGTGCCAGTACGGGGTCGAGCAATCAGCCCCAGCATTTT. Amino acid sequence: CASTGSSNQPQHF.

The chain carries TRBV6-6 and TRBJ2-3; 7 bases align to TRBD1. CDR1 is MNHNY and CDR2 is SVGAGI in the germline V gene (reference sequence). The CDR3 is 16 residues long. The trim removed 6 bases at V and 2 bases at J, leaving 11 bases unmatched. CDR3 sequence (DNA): TGTGCCAGCAGGAAAGGGACAGAGAGAATCACAGATACGCAGTATTTT. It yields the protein CASRKGTERITDTQYF.

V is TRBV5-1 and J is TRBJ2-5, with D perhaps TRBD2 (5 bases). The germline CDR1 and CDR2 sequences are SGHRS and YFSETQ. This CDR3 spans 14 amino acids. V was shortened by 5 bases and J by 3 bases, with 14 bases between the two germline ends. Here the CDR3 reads CASRPTSWEETQYF. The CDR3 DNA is TGCGCCAGCAGGCCAACTAGTTGGGAAGAGACCCAGTACTTC.

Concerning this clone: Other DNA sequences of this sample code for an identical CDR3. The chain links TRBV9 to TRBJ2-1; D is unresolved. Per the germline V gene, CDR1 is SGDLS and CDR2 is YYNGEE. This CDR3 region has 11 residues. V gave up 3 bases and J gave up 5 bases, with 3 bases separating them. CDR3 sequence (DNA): TGTGCCAGCAGCGCGGACAATGAGCAGTTCTTC. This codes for CASSADNEQFF.

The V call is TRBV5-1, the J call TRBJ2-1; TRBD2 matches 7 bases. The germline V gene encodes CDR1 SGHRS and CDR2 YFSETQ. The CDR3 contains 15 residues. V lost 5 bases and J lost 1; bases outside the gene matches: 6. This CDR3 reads CASSTLAESYNEQFF. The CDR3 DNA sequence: TGCGCCAGCAGTACGCTAGCGGAGTCCTACAATGAGCAGTTCTTC.

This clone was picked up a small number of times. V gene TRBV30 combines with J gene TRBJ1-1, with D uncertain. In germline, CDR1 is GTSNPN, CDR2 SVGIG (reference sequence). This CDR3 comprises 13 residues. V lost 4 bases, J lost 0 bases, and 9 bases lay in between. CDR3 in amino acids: CAWTRMVNTEAFF. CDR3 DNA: TGTGCCTGGACTCGAATGGTGAACACTGAAGCTTTCTTT.

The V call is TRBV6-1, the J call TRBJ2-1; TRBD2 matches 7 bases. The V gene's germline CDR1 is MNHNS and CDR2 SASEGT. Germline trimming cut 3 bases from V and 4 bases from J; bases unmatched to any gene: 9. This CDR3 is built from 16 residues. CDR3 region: CASSEKARREYNEQFF. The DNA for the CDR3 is TGTGCCAGCAGTGAGAAGGCGCGGCGGGAGTACAATGAGCAGTTCTTC.

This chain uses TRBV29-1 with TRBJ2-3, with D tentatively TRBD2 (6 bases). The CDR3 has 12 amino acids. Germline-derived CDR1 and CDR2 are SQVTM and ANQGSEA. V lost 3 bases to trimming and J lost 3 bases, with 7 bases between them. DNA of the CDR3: TGCAGCGTTGATCGGGGGACAGATACGCAGTATTTT. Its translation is CSVDRGTDTQYF.

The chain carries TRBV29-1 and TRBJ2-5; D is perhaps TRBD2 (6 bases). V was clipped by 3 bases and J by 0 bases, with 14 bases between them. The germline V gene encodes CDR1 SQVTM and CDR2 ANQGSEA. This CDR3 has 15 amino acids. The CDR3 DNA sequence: TGCAGCGTTGACGGACGGCGGGGAGACCAAGAGACCCAGTACTTC. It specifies CSVDGRRGDQETQYF.

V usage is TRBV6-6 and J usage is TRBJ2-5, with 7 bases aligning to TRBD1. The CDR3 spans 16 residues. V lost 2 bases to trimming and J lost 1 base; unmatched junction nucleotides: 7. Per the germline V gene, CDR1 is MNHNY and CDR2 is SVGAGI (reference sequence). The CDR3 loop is CASSYPKGQIQETQYF. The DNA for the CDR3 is TGTGCCAGCAGTTACCCCAAGGGACAGATCCAAGAGACCCAGTACTTC.

The CDR3 nucleotides read TGTGCCAGCTCAGGGACCTTCAATCAGCCCCAGCATTTT. It yields the protein CASSGTFNQPQHF. The chain uses TRBV18 and TRBJ1-5, with a weak D call TRBD1 (5 bases). This CDR3 is 13 amino acids long. Germline V CDR1 and CDR2: KGHSH, LQKENI. Between the trimmed V and J ends, which lost 5 bases and 3 bases, there was a span of 8 bases.

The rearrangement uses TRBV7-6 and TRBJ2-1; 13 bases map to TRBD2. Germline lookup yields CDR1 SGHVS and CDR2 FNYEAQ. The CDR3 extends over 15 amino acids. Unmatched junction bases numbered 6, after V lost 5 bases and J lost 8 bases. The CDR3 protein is CASSQGLAGAYEQFF. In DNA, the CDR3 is TGTGCCAGCAGCCAAGGACTAGCGGGAGCCTATGAGCAGTTCTTC.

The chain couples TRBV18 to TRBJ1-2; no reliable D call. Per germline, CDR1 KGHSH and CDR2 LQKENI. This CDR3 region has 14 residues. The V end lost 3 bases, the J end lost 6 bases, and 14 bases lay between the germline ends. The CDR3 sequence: CASSPPVILDGYTF. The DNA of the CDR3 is TGTGCCAGCTCACCGCCGGTAATTCTGGATGGCTACACCTTC.

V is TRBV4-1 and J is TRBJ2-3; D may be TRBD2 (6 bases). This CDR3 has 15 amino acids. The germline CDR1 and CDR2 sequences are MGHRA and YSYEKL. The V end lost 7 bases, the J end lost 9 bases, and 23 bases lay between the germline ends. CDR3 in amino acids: CASKFGGAIRDTQYF. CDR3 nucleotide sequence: TGCGCCAGCAAATTTGGAGGGGCAATACGCGACACGCAGTATTTT.

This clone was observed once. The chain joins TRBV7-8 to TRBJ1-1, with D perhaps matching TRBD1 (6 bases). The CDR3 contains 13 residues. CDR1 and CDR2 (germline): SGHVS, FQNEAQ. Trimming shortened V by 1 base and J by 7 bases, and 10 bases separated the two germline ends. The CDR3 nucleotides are TGTGCCAGCAGCTTAGTGGCAGGGGATGAAGCTTTCTTT. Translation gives CASSLVAGDEAFF.